This T cell receptor beta chain was recovered during a study of CD8 T cells in Susac syndrome. cDNA came from roughly 0.53 to 1 ug RNA primed by random hexamers. MiXCR, applied by TCRdb to the immunoSEQ multiplex PCR reads, yields one record per CDR3 protein. The sample consists of some 110,000 distinct CDR3 sequences, over 85% of them appearing once. CDR1 is SGHAT, CDR2 FQNNGV, per germline. V gave up 1 base and J gave up 6 bases, with 12 bases separating them. CDR3 length equals 14 residues. The V call is TRBV11-2, the J call TRBJ1-1, with D possibly matching TRBD1 (6 bases). Sequencing used CD8+ T cells from PBMCs. The source of this sequence is a human donor with multiple sclerosis. The CDR3 DNA reads as TGTGCCAGCAGCTTAGGGGGCAGGGGCTCTGAAGCTTTCTTT. It yields the protein CASSLGGRGSEAFF.